One and the same sample provided the 7 T cell receptor beta chains below, sequenced in a study of shared clonotypes between healthy human individuals. Using immunoSEQ multiplex PCR, the repertoire was profiled, and TCRdb retains in-frame clones only, with some absent. The sample shows about 1.1 million clones, around 78% of them seen only once. The sample taken for sequencing was memory CD4+ T cells from PBMCs. Subset defined: CD45RA-negative fraction. Receptor source: a man between 18 and 35 years old in good health. Some clones in this sample may be carry-over from other donors' samples.

The CDR3 sequence is CASSRTIPRQFF. CDR3 nucleotides: TGTGCCAGCAGCCGGACTATTCCCCGACAGTTCTTC. The rearrangement links TRBV28 to TRBJ2-1; a possible D gene is TRBD2 (6 bases). CDR1 MDHEN and CDR2 SYDVKM come from the germline V gene. The V gene lost 6 bases and the J gene lost 13 bases, with 16 bases spanning the gap. The CDR3 is made up of 12 amino acids.

V usage is TRBV5-1 and J usage is TRBJ2-7, with D tentatively TRBD2 (5 bases). The CDR3 runs to 14 residues. V was trimmed by 0 bases and J by 3 bases, leaving 10 bases between them. Germline V gene lookup returns CDR1 SGHRS and CDR2 YFSETQ. The CDR3 sequence: CASSLVATGYEQYF. Written as DNA, the CDR3 is TGCGCCAGCAGCTTGGTAGCGACGGGCTACGAGCAGTACTTC.

This clone has only one observation. The chain joins TRBV30 to TRBJ2-5; D might be TRBD1 (5 bases). V was pared by 3 bases and J by 2 bases, with 7 bases between. The CDR3 is made up of 12 amino acids. CDR1 is GTSNPN, CDR2 SVGIG, per germline (reference sequence). CDR3 DNA: TGTGCCTGGAGACAGGCGCAAGAGACCCAGTACTTC. This encodes CAWRQAQETQYF.

This clone has at least ten counts. The chain links TRBV11-2 to TRBJ2-5, with D possibly being TRBD1 or TRBD2 (5 bases each). This CDR3 spans 11 amino acids. The germline V and J ends were trimmed by 3 bases and 14 bases, with 13 bases remaining between them. Looked up from germline, CDR1 is SGHAT and CDR2 is FQNNGV. This chain's CDR3 is CASSLAGTVYF. The CDR3, as DNA: TGTGCCAGCAGCTTGGCCGGGACGGTCTACTTC.

The rearrangement links TRBV30 to TRBJ1-1; 7 nucleotides agree with TRBD1. This CDR3 is 13 amino acids long. The J segment lost 1 base and the V segment lost 7 bases, leaving 6 bases of the junction unmatched. Per the germline V gene, CDR1 is GTSNPN and CDR2 is SVGIG (reference sequence). DNA of the CDR3: TGTGCCTCCGCGGACAGGAGGAACACTGAAGCTTTCTTT. Amino acids: CASADRRNTEAFF.

The chain is built from TRBV6-1 and TRBJ2-7; 7 bases fit TRBD2. Germline lookup yields CDR1 MNHNS and CDR2 SASEGT. The V gene end was trimmed by 6 bases and the J gene end by 3 bases; junction bases not matched to a gene: 11. CDR3 length: 15 residues. The chain's CDR3 is CASRIRLAGFYEQYF. Here the CDR3 DNA reads TGTGCCAGCAGAATAAGACTAGCTGGGTTCTACGAGCAGTACTTC.

The chain joins TRBV4-3 to TRBJ2-2, with D unclear. Germline V gives CDR1 LGHNA, CDR2 YSLEER. V gave up 4 bases and J gave up 6 bases, with 12 bases separating them. This CDR3 is 14 amino acids long. The CDR3 region is CASSLETGPGELFF. The DNA of the CDR3 is TGCGCCAGCAGCCTGGAGACGGGCCCCGGGGAGCTGTTTTTT.